The 3 T cell receptor beta chains in this list originate from one sample, sequenced in a study of T cells after yellow fever vaccination. Each CDR3 protein is one row after TCRdb ran MiXCR on the 5' RACE reads. The data show hundreds of thousands of distinct CDR3 sequences, over 15% seen once. Sequencing used PBMCs, obtained before the yellow fever booster vaccination. The receptors originated from a man between 18 and 29 years old who received the YFV17D yellow fever vaccine.

V usage is TRBV12-3 or TRBV12-4 and J usage is TRBJ1-1, with D uncertain. The CDR3 covers 14 residues. Trimming shortened V by 6 bases and J by 1 base, and 12 bases separated the two germline ends. The CDR3: CASSWGGGNTEAFF. The CDR3 DNA reads as TGTGCCAGCAGCTGGGGTGGAGGGAACACTGAAGCTTTCTTT.

The genes are TRBV11-2 and TRBJ1-1; TRBD1 might be the D (5 bases). The CDR3 sequence is 15 residues long. Germline V gives CDR1 SGHAT, CDR2 FQNNGV. Trimming pared 7 bases from V and 1 base from J, leaving 16 bases between. CDR3 nucleotide sequence: TGTGCCAGCACCCCCGGGGGGGTATGGAACACTGAAGCTTTCTTT. Its protein is CASTPGGVWNTEAFF.

The chain recombines TRBV6-5 with TRBJ2-7; no definite D call. Trimming stripped 2 bases from V and 3 bases from J, with 11 bases between. The CDR3 covers 14 residues. Germline V gene data show CDR1 as MNHEY and CDR2 as SVGAGI. CDR3 loop: CASSYGQENYEQYF. The CDR3 coding sequence is TGTGCCAGCAGTTACGGGCAGGAAAACTACGAGCAGTACTTC.